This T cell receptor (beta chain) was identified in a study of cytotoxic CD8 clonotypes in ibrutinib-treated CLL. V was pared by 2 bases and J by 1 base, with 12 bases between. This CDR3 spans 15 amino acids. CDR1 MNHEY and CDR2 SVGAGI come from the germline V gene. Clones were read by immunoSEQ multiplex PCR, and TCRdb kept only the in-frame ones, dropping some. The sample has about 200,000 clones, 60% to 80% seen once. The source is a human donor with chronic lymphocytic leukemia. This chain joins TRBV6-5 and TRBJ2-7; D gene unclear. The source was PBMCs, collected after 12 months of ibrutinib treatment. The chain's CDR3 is CASSYGRALSYEQYF. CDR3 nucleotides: TGTGCCAGCAGTTACGGACGTGCATTATCCTACGAGCAGTACTTC.